The 30 T cell receptor beta chains reported below all come from one sample, sequenced in a study of a mutant IDH1 vaccine in newly diagnosed glioma. Indicated time point: week 5, during vaccination. Each vaccine dose was 300 ug of mutant IDH1 20-mer peptide, with topical imiquimod. The assay was immunoSEQ multiplex PCR, and TCRdb's table has in-frame clones only and misses some. Found here are 39,000 or so clones, about 84% of them singletons; the top ten hold 5.5%. Antigens for these TCRs are unknown. The material was PBMCs, obtained from a glioma patient whose treatment included an IDH1 peptide vaccine. The receptors shown here come from a man in his forties with glioma.

This clone has just a few counts. Germline is not matched at one junction end, which may reflect a read error. This sequence joins TRBV30 and TRBJ1-1, with D possibly TRBD1 on 6 matching bases. This CDR3 is built from 13 residues. The germline V gene encodes CDR1 GTSNPN and CDR2 SVGIG (reference sequence). CDR3 nucleotides: TGTGCCTGGAGCACAGGGCTGAACTCTGAAGCTTTCTTT. It translates to CAWSTGLNSEAFF.

This clone was counted only a few times. V is TRBV5-1 and J is TRBJ1-1; the D gene is possibly TRBD1 (6 bases). This CDR3 is 16 amino acids long. Between the trimmed V and J ends, which lost 4 bases and 1 base, there was a span of 17 bases. The germline gives CDR1 SGHRS, CDR2 YFSETQ. CDR3 in DNA: TGCGCCAGCAGCCCGCTCGCCGGGACAACGAACACTGAAGCTTTCTTT. Residues: CASSPLAGTTNTEAFF. Together with reference TRBV5-1 and TRBJ1-1, the CDR3 gives the full variable domain: KAGVTQTPRYLIKTRGQQVTLSCSPISGHRSVSWYQQTPGQGLQFLFEYFSETQRNKGNFPGRFSGRQFSNSRSEMNVSTLELGDSALYLCASSPLAGTTNTEAFFGQGTRLTVV.

This clone turned up a few times. The chain's CDR3 is CASSPGWGAAQETQYF. CDR3 DNA: TGTGCCAGCAGCCCTGGGTGGGGGGCCGCCCAAGAGACCCAGTACTTC. This chain links TRBV7-2 with TRBJ2-5; D is possibly TRBD1 or TRBD2 (6 bases each). V lost 5 bases and J lost 1, with 17 bases in between. The CDR3 totals 16 residues. Germline V gene lookup returns CDR1 SGHTA and CDR2 FQGNSA.

This sequence joins TRBV5-6 and TRBJ1-2; maybe TRBD1 (6 bases). Per the germline V gene, CDR1 is SGHDT and CDR2 is YYEEEE. Between the trimmed V and J ends, which lost 0 bases and 5 bases, there was a span of 11 bases. The CDR3 consists of 14 residues. CDR3 nucleotides: TGTGCCAGCAGCTTGGGCGAGGGGGGATATGGCTACACCTTC. Protein sequence: CASSLGEGGYGYTF.

The rearrangement links TRBV5-1 to TRBJ2-5; D is perhaps TRBD1 (5 bases). CDR1 is SGHRS, CDR2 YFSETQ, per germline. This CDR3 contains 17 residues. With 0 bases removed from V and 2 bases from J, the gap between germline ends came to 17 bases. CDR3 in amino acids: CASSLGGKGQGQETQYF. CDR3 nucleotides: TGCGCCAGCAGCTTGGGTGGAAAGGGGCAGGGACAAGAGACCCAGTACTTC.

The V gene is TRBV6-5, the J gene TRBJ2-5, with 9 bases that match TRBD1. Per the germline V gene, CDR1 is MNHEY and CDR2 is SVGAGI. Trimming cost V 0 bases and J 5 bases; bases outside gene matches: 7. The CDR3 has 16 amino acids. The CDR3 reads CASSYSGTGMKETQYF. The CDR3 nucleotides read TGTGCCAGCAGTTACTCCGGGACAGGGATGAAGGAGACCCAGTACTTC.

The chain carries TRBV7-8 and TRBJ1-5; D possibly corresponds to TRBD1 (6 bases). V was clipped by 1 base and J by 0 bases, with 10 bases between them. Germline values: CDR1 SGHVS, CDR2 FQNEAQ. This CDR3 region has 16 residues. For the CDR3, the DNA is TGTGCCAGCAGCTTAGTGGGGGGCGGTAGCAATCAGCCCCAGCATTTT. Translation gives CASSLVGGGSNQPQHF.

This chain joins TRBV5-6 and TRBJ2-6; D remains unclear. The length of the CDR3 is 14 residues. Per the germline V gene, CDR1 is SGHDT and CDR2 is YYEEEE. The V gene lost 3 bases and the J gene lost 7 bases, with 11 bases spanning the gap. This chain's CDR3 is CASSWGVSANVLTF. CDR3 DNA: TGTGCCAGCAGCTGGGGTGTTAGTGCCAACGTCCTGACTTTC. Full variable domain (rest looked up from reference TRBV5-6 and TRBJ2-6): DAGVTQSPTHLIKTRGQQVTLRCSPKSGHDTVSWYQQALGQGPQFIFQYYEEEERQRGNFPDRFSGHQFPNYSSELNVNALLLGDSALYLCASSWGVSANVLTFGAGSRLTVL.

This chain uses TRBV19 with TRBJ2-7; D is possibly TRBD1 or TRBD2 (5 bases each). Germline V gene lookup returns CDR1 LNHDA and CDR2 SQIVND (reference sequence). This CDR3 has 14 residues. Trimming pared 3 bases from V and 2 bases from J, leaving 11 bases between. The chain's CDR3 is CASSIGTGPYEQYF. For the CDR3, the DNA is TGTGCCAGTAGTATCGGGACCGGGCCCTACGAGCAGTACTTC.

The chain joins TRBV30 to TRBJ1-3, with TRBD1 identical over 9 bases. J was trimmed by 3 bases and V by 3 bases; bases with no gene match: 6. The CDR3 is 15 amino acids. Germline loops: CDR1 GTSNPN, CDR2 SVGIG (reference sequence). DNA of the CDR3: TGTGCCTGGAGGGGTGGGACAGGGATTGGAAACACCATATATTTT. The encoded protein is CAWRGGTGIGNTIYF.

The chain couples TRBV5-1 to TRBJ2-6, with D tentatively TRBD2 (5 bases). Germline lookup yields CDR1 SGHRS and CDR2 YFSETQ. V was clipped by 5 bases and J by 0 bases, with 9 bases between them. This CDR3 is 15 amino acids long. CDR3 nucleotide sequence: TGCGCCAGCAGGGACTTGCTCTCTGGGGCCAACGTCCTGACTTTC. Its protein is CASRDLLSGANVLTF.

This clone was seen just once. This chain uses TRBV10-1 with TRBJ1-1, with D possibly matching TRBD1 (5 bases). In germline, CDR1 is WNHNN, CDR2 SYGVQD (reference sequence). The CDR3 loop spans 14 amino acids. V was pared by 4 bases and J by 2 bases, with 11 bases between. The CDR3 reads CASSGRRGNTEAFF. The CDR3 bases are TGCGCCAGCAGTGGCCGAAGGGGAAACACTGAAGCTTTCTTT.

This clone was seen only once. This chain connects TRBV6-5 to TRBJ2-7; D unresolved. Germline V gene sequence: CDR1 MNHEY, CDR2 SVGAGI. This CDR3 spans 14 amino acids. Trimming pared 6 bases from V and 0 bases from J, leaving 12 bases between. The CDR3 loop is CASSPRQSSYEQYF. In nucleotides, the CDR3 is TGTGCCAGCAGCCCGAGGCAGAGCTCCTACGAGCAGTACTTC.

V and J are TRBV5-8 and TRBJ1-5; tentative D call: TRBD1 (5 bases). The CDR3 loop spans 15 amino acids. Trimming removed 4 bases from V and 4 bases from J, with 15 bases in between. CDR1 and CDR2 from the germline V gene are SGHTS and YDEGEE. CDR3 nucleotide sequence: TGTGCCAGCAGCACGGGGGGTCAGACGAATCAGCCCCAGCATTTT. This encodes CASSTGGQTNQPQHF.

This clone has a handful of counts. This rearrangement joins TRBV5-1 to TRBJ2-5; no clear D gene. The V end was cut by 4 bases, the J end by 2 bases, with 9 bases between. The CDR3 runs to 13 residues. Germline V gene data show CDR1 as SGHRS and CDR2 as YFSETQ. CDR3 DNA sequence: TGCGCCAGCAGCGCGCGAGGTCAAGAGACCCAGTACTTC. Translation gives CASSARGQETQYF.

This clone was counted a few times. The V and J genes are TRBV19 and TRBJ2-3, with 7 bases identical to TRBD1. The CDR3 sequence is 13 residues long. Germline CDR1 is LNHDA and CDR2 is SQIVND (reference sequence). After removal of 5 bases from V and 4 bases from J, the junction contained 3 bases not matched to a gene. CDR3 sequence: CASSVQGSDTQYF. In DNA, the CDR3 is TGTGCCAGTAGTGTACAGGGGTCAGATACGCAGTATTTT.

The chain combines TRBV18 with TRBJ1-1, with D uncertain. CDR1 and CDR2 (germline): KGHSH, LQKENI. The CDR3 contains 13 residues. Trimming removed 3 bases at V and 3 bases at J, with 8 bases between. The CDR3 sequence is CASSPNGDTEAFF. The DNA for the CDR3 is TGTGCCAGCTCACCTAACGGGGACACTGAAGCTTTCTTT.

This chain connects TRBV9 to TRBJ2-3; no clear D gene. The CDR3 covers 13 residues. CDR1 and CDR2 (germline): SGDLS, YYNGEE. Trimming took off 0 bases at V and 8 bases at J, with 10 bases between the two ends. CDR3 nucleotide sequence: TGTGCCAGCAGCGTAGACCCTTCAGGTACGCAGTATTTT. Translation gives CASSVDPSGTQYF.

This chain uses TRBV19 with TRBJ2-7; 7 bases line up with TRBD1. The ends lost 9 bases at V and 3 bases at J; junction bases unmatched: 5. CDR1 and CDR2 from the germline V gene are LNHDA and SQIVND (reference sequence). The CDR3 length is 12 residues. The CDR3: CASQGQSYEQYF. The CDR3 bases are TGTGCCAGCCAGGGACAGAGCTACGAGCAGTACTTC.

The chain links TRBV29-1 to TRBJ1-5, with 8 nucleotides matching TRBD1. The CDR3 totals 13 residues. Per the germline V gene, CDR1 is SQVTM and CDR2 is ANQGSEA. J lost 7 bases, V lost 2 bases, and 4 bases had no gene match. The DNA for the CDR3 is TGCAGCGTTGAATTCCGACAGGGGCAGCCCCAGCATTTT. Amino acid sequence: CSVEFRQGQPQHF. The full variable domain, with the rest looked up from reference TRBV29-1 and TRBJ1-5, is SAVISQKPSRDICQRGTSLTIQCQVDSQVTMMFWYRQQPGQSLTLIATANQGSEATYESGFVIDKFPISRPNLTFSTLTVSNMSPEDSSIYLCSVEFRQGQPQHFGDGTRLSIL.

This clone was detected only a few times. The chain employs TRBV18 and TRBJ1-1, with D maybe TRBD1 (6 bases). The CDR3 runs 13 residues. From germline, CDR1 is KGHSH and CDR2 LQKENI. The V end was cut by 3 bases, the J end by 1 base, with 6 bases between. The chain's CDR3 is CASSPTGNTEAFF. The DNA of the CDR3 is TGTGCCAGCTCACCGACAGGGAACACTGAAGCTTTCTTT.

This chain joins TRBV6-1 and TRBJ2-6; no firm D call. The CDR3 totals 15 residues. The V gene lost 6 bases and the J gene lost 2 bases, with 11 bases spanning the gap. Germline V lookup: CDR1 MNHNS, CDR2 SASEGT. For the CDR3, the DNA is TGTGCCAGCAGACCCAGAGGAACTGGGGCCAACGTCCTGACTTTC. This sequence encodes CASRPRGTGANVLTF.

The chain recombines TRBV6-5 with TRBJ1-1, with D hard to call. The length of the CDR3 is 13 residues. CDR1 MNHEY and CDR2 SVGAGI come from the germline V gene. Trimming pared 5 bases from V and 1 base from J, leaving 8 bases between. CDR3: CASSPQKNTEAFF. In DNA form, the CDR3 reads TGTGCCAGCAGTCCGCAGAAGAACACTGAAGCTTTCTTT.

The CDR3 nucleotides are TGTGCCAGCACTCCCTATTACGGGGGGACCTACGAGCAGTACTTC. Amino acids: CASTPYYGGTYEQYF. The chain carries TRBV6-5 and TRBJ2-7; 7 nucleotides agree with TRBD2. The CDR3 totals 15 residues. The V gene end was trimmed by 7 bases and the J gene end by 2 bases; junction bases not matched to a gene: 11. CDR1 is MNHEY, CDR2 SVGAGI, per germline.

This chain connects TRBV27 to TRBJ1-5, with a possible D match to TRBD1 (6 bases). The V end lost 6 bases, the J end lost 3 bases, and 18 bases lay between the germline ends. The CDR3 has 16 amino acids. Germline-derived CDR1 and CDR2 are MNHEY and SMNVEV (reference sequence). The CDR3 nucleotides are TGTGCCAGCAGCCGACGGGGGGGGGCCGACAATCAGCCCCAGCATTTT. Amino acids: CASSRRGGADNQPQHF.

This chain joins TRBV19 and TRBJ2-7; 7 bases fit TRBD1. CDR1 and CDR2 (germline): LNHDA, SQIVND (reference sequence). The CDR3 is made up of 14 amino acids. With V trimmed by 4 bases and J by 2 bases, 5 bases remained unmatched. CDR3 DNA sequence: TGTGCCAGTAGTACAGGGGACAGAGCCTACGAGCAGTACTTC. This gives the protein CASSTGDRAYEQYF.

The V and J genes are TRBV7-6 and TRBJ1-1, with D unresolved. The CDR3 has 11 amino acids. Germline CDR1 SGHVS, CDR2 FNYEAQ. V shed 8 bases and J shed 3 bases, with 7 bases lying between them. CDR3 protein: CASGGDTEAFF. DNA of the CDR3: TGTGCCAGCGGTGGGGACACTGAAGCTTTCTTT.

This sequence joins TRBV5-1 and TRBJ2-5, with D maybe TRBD1 (6 bases). CDR3 length: 15 residues. Trimming took 0 bases from V and 5 from J, leaving 14 bases between them. Germline assignment: CDR1 SGHRS and CDR2 YFSETQ. CDR3 sequence: CASSLETGRLETQYF. The DNA of the CDR3 is TGCGCCAGCAGCTTGGAAACAGGGCGCTTGGAGACCCAGTACTTC.

The chain joins TRBV6-1 to TRBJ1-6; D perhaps matches TRBD1 (5 bases). This CDR3 has 13 residues. The germline V gene has CDR1 MNHNS and CDR2 SASEGT. The ends were cut back, 4 bases at V and 5 bases at J, with 6 bases in the middle. The CDR3 DNA reads TGTGCCAGCAGTGGGACACATAATTCACCCCTCCACTTT. Translating gives CASSGTHNSPLHF.

The chain employs TRBV5-1 and TRBJ2-6; 13 bases align to TRBD2. CDR3 length: 18 residues. Germline V gene data show CDR1 as SGHRS and CDR2 as YFSETQ. J lost 2 bases, V lost 4 bases, and 6 bases had no gene match. The CDR3 bases are TGCGCCAGCAGCCATACTAGCGGGGGGGCCGCTGGGGCCAACGTCCTGACTTTC. Its protein product is CASSHTSGGAAGANVLTF.